This T cell receptor (beta chain) was recovered during a study of response to subunit inactivated influenza vaccine. This clonotype was observed a few times. In TCRdb, the RT-PCR reads were re-called with MiXCR into one record per CDR3 protein. This table holds some 540,000 distinct CDR3 sequences, approximately 24% found once. There are 13 residues in the CDR3. The germline V gene encodes CDR1 SGHRS and CDR2 YFSETQ. Trimming removed 3 bases from V and 8 bases from J, with 11 bases in between. These data were also reused for a study on T cells expressing NK-cell markers. That study adds: UMIs were included in TCR beta cDNA generated by 5'RACE template switching. Sorted CD3+CD56+NKG2C+, CD3+CD56+NKG2C- and CD3+CD56-NKG2C+ T cells provided the TCR beta repertoires.

The gene calls are TRBV5-1 and TRBJ2-2, with no clear D. The specimen was CD4+ T cells sorted from PBMCs, collected roughly 12 days after vaccination. This receptor was taken from a middle-aged man who received an inactivated influenza vaccine. In DNA, the CDR3 is TGCGCCAGCAGCTCCCAATCCGAAGGGGAGCTGTTTTTT. Residues: CASSSQSEGELFF.